This T cell receptor beta chain was documented in a study of T-cell memory formation after mild COVID-19. Trimming took off 2 bases at V and 1 base at J, with 11 bases between the two ends. The CDR3 totals 16 residues. CDR1 and CDR2 from the germline V gene are SGHTA and FQGTGA. On this clonotype itself: Its antigen is still unknown.

Each CDR3 protein gets one entry after TCRdb re-called the 5' RACE reads with MiXCR. Of approximately 42,000 distinct CDR3 sequences in the sample, approximately 7% were seen once. The study, taken as a whole, reports: The study detected some responding clones in pre-infection memory, suggesting cross-reactive memory joined.

This rearrangement joins TRBV7-3 to TRBJ2-2, with D unclear. The material sequenced was PBMCs or a T cell subset sorted from them (not recorded which). This sequence originates from an adult who had mild COVID-19 (a few samples of this study predate the infection). Cell type and time point are not known. CDR3 DNA: TGTGCCAGCAGCTTAGGGTTTGGCGGGAACACCGGGGAGCTGTTTTTT. This sequence encodes CASSLGFGGNTGELFF.